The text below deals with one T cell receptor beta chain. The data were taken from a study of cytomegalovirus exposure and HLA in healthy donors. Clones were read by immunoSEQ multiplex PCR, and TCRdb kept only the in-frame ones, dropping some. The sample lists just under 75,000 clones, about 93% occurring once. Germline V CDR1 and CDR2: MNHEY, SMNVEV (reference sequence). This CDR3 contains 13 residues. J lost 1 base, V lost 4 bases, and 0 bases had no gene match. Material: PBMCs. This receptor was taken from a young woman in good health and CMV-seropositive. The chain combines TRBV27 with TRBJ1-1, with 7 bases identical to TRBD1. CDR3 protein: CASSWDRNTEAFF. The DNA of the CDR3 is TGTGCCAGCAGTTGGGACAGGAACACTGAAGCTTTCTTT.